This T cell receptor (beta chain) was sequenced in a study of blood T cell repertoires in COVID-19. Germline CDR1 and CDR2: DFQATT and SNEGSKA (reference sequence). Trimming stripped 6 bases from V and 8 bases from J, with 13 bases between. The CDR3 extends over 11 amino acids. Source study methods: The authors estimated nucleated cell counts from reference gene primer amplification. The method was immunoSEQ multiplex PCR; TCRdb's version includes in-frame clones alone and lacks a portion of them. The V and J calls and clone size come from that table; D and trimming were worked out from the DNA. The sample has roughly 57,000 clones, roughly nine tenths seen once.

The sequence was collected from a human donor in a cohort sampled during active COVID-19. The sequencing input was peripheral blood. The gene calls are TRBV20-1 and TRBJ1-1; D is unresolved. DNA of the CDR3: TGCAGTGCCAGTGAACGTCAGGAAGCTTTCTTT. Translating gives CSASERQEAFF.